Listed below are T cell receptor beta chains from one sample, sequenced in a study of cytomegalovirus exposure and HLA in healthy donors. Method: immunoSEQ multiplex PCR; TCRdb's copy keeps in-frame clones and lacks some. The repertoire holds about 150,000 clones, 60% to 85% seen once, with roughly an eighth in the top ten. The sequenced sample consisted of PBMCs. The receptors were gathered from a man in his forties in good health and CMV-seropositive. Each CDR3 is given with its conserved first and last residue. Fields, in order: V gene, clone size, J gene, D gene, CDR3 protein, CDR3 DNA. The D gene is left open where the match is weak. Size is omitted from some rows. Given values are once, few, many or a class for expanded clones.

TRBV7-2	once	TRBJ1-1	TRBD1	CASSLWGTESMNTEAFF	TGTGCCAGCAGCTTATGGGGGACAGAATCCATGAACACTGAAGCTTTCTTT
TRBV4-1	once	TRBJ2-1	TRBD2	CASSQEGSGRNNEQFF	TGCGCCAGCAGCCAAGAAGGTAGCGGGAGAAACAATGAGCAGTTCTTC
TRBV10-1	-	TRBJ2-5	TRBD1	CASSEGQGRNETQYF	TGCGCCAGCAGTGAGGGACAGGGGAGGAATGAGACCCAGTACTTC
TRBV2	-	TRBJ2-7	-	CASTPREKPYEQYF	TGTGCCAGCACCCCCCGGGAGAAACCCTACGAGCAGTACTTC
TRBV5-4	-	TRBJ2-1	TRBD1	CASSARTGPPYNEQFF	TGTGCCAGCAGCGCCCGGACAGGGCCTCCTTACAATGAGCAGTTCTTC
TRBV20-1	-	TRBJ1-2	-	CSARGAAGYTF	TGCAGTGCTAGAGGAGCGGCAGGCTACACCTTC
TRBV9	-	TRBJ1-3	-	CASKRGGNTIYF	TGTGCCAGCAAAAGGGGAGGAAACACCATATATTTT
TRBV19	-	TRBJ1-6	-	CASSYRGNPPLHF	TGTGCCAGTAGTTACCGGGGGAATCCACCCCTCCACTTT
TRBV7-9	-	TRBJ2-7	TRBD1	CASSLRQGQDYEQYF	TGTGCCAGCAGCCTTCGACAGGGCCAGGACTACGAGCAGTACTTC
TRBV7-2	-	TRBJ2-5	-	CASSQEGAAETQYF	TGTGCCAGCAGCCAGGAAGGGGCGGCAGAGACCCAGTACTTC
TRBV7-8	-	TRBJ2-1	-	CASSQDAYNEQFF	TGTGCCAGCAGCCAGGATGCCTACAATGAGCAGTTCTTC
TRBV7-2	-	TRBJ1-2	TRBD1	CASSLVSGGNYGYTF	TGTGCCAGCAGCTTAGTTTCAGGGGGAAACTATGGCTACACCTTC
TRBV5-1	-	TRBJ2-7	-	CASSLGTDTYEQYF	TGCGCCAGCAGCTTGGGGACAGACACTTACGAGCAGTACTTC
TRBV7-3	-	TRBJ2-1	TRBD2	CASSASSGSPNEQFF	TGTGCCAGCAGCGCCTCTAGCGGGAGCCCCAATGAGCAGTTCTTC
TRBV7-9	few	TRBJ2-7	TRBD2	CASSLVSGRNGKYEQYF	TGTGCCAGCAGCTTAGTAAGCGGGAGGAACGGAAAATACGAGCAGTACTTC
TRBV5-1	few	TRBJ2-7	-	CASSPVLGRTPYEQYF	TGCGCCAGCAGCCCCGTATTAGGGAGGACACCCTACGAGCAGTACTTC
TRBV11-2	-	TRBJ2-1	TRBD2	CASSELAGGYNEQFF	TGTGCCAGCAGCGAACTAGCGGGAGGATACAATGAGCAGTTCTTC
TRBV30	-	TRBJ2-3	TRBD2	CAWGYGGSSSTDTQYF	TGTGCCTGGGGTTACGGGGGGTCCTCTAGCACAGATACGCAGTATTTT
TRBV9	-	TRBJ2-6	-	CASSPRKAAGANVLTF	TGTGCCAGCAGCCCCCGTAAAGCGGCTGGGGCCAACGTCCTGACTTTC
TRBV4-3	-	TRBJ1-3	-	CASSPKQGWRNTIYF	TGCGCCAGCAGCCCTAAACAGGGATGGCGAAACACCATATATTTT
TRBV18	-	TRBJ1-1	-	CASRGATEAFF	TGTGCCAGCCGCGGAGCCACTGAAGCTTTCTTT
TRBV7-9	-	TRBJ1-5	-	CASSFDGNQPQHF	TGTGCCAGCAGCTTTGACGGGAATCAGCCCCAGCATTTT
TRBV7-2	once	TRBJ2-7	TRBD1	CASSLGTANEQYF	TGTGCCAGCAGCTTGGGGACAGCCAACGAGCAGTACTTC
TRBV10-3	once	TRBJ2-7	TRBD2	CAISELASGRYEQYF	TGTGCCATCAGTGAGTTGGCTAGCGGGAGATACGAGCAGTACTTC
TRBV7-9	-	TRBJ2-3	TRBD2	CASSLREGPDTQYF	TGTGCCAGCAGCCTCCGGGAGGGCCCGGATACGCAGTATTTT
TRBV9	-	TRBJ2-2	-	CASSVGQALAGELFF	TGTGCCAGCAGCGTAGGACAGGCGTTAGCCGGGGAGCTGTTTTTT
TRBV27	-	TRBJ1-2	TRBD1	CASSLHRGQGAGYGYTF	TGTGCCAGCAGTCTACACCGTGGACAGGGGGCTGGATATGGCTACACCTTC
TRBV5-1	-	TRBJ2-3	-	CASSWSTQGGGTDTQYF	TGCGCCAGCAGCTGGTCGACACAGGGAGGGGGCACAGATACGCAGTATTTT
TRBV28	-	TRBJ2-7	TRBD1	CASSPWDRSSYEQYF	TGTGCCAGCAGTCCCTGGGACAGGAGCTCCTACGAGCAGTACTTC
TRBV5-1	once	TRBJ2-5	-	CASSLNRAETQYF	TGCGCCAGCAGCTTGAACAGGGCGGAGACCCAGTACTTC
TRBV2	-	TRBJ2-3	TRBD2	CASSGRAGVGDTQYF	TGTGCCAGCAGTGGTCGGGCGGGAGTGGGAGATACGCAGTATTTT
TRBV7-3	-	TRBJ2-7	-	CASSPPGGGPYEQYF	TGTGCCAGCAGCCCCCCTGGGGGGGGGCCCTACGAGCAGTACTTC
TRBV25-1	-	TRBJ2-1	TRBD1	CASSTRTGRLGDEQFF	TGTGCCAGCAGTACGAGGACAGGGAGATTGGGGGATGAGCAGTTCTTC
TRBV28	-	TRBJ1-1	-	CASIPGGDPNTEAFF	TGTGCCAGCATACCTGGGGGGGATCCGAACACTGAAGCTTTCTTT
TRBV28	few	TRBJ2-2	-	CASRPTGSNTGELFF	TGTGCCAGCAGACCCACAGGGTCGAACACCGGGGAGCTGTTTTTT
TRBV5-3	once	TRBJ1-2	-	CARQGTSKGYTF	TGTGCCAGGCAGGGGACATCTAAAGGCTACACCTTC
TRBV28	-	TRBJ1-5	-	CASSLSGSNQPQHF	TGTGCCAGCAGCCTTTCAGGGAGCAATCAGCCCCAGCATTTT
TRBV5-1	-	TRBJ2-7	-	CASSLGQTDEQYF	TGCGCCAGCAGCTTGGGGCAGACAGACGAGCAGTACTTC
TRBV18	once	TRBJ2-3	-	CASSPNRQSTDTQYF	TGTGCCAGCTCACCCAACAGGCAATCCACAGATACGCAGTATTTT
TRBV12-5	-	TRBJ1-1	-	CASGLDAGAREAFF	TGTGCTAGTGGTTTGGACGCAGGGGCCCGTGAAGCTTTCTTT
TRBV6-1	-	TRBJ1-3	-	CASSESGSGNTIYF	TGTGCCAGCAGTGAATCGGGCTCTGGAAACACCATATATTTT
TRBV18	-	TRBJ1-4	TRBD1	CASSPTGNNEKLFF	TGTGCCAGCTCACCGACAGGGAACAACGAAAAACTGTTTTTT
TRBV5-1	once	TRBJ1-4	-	CASSFSGPWENEKLFF	TGCGCCAGCAGCTTTAGCGGTCCCTGGGAGAATGAAAAACTGTTTTTT
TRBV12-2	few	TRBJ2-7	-	CASRSGLAGQPPYEQYF	TGTGCAAGTCGCTCGGGACTAGCGGGACAACCACCCTACGAGCAGTACTTC
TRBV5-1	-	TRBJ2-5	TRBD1	CASSFSGTGGAETQYF	TGCGCCAGCAGCTTTTCCGGGACAGGGGGCGCGGAGACCCAGTACTTC
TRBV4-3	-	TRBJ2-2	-	CASSQGANTGELFF	TGCGCCAGCAGCCAAGGGGCCAACACCGGGGAGCTGTTTTTT
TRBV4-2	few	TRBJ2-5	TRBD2	CASSQVSLGVAGYSPTETQYF	TGTGCCAGCAGCCAAGTTAGTCTCGGGGTAGCGGGGTACTCCCCTACGGAGACCCAGTACTTC
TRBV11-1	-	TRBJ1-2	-	CASSRRTQREGYTF	TGTGCCAGCAGCCGACGGACCCAGCGGGAGGGCTACACCTTC
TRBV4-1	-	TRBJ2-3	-	CASSHGMTDTQYF	TGCGCCAGCAGCCATGGCATGACAGATACGCAGTATTTT
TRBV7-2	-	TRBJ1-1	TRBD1	CASSLGTGLRTFF	TGTGCCAGCAGCTTAGGGACAGGGTTAAGAACTTTCTTT
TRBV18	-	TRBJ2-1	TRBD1	CASSPGRGNEQFF	TGTGCCAGCTCACCGGGCAGGGGGAATGAGCAGTTCTTC
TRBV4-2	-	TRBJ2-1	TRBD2	CASSQEPGLADSYNEQFF	TGTGCCAGCAGCCAAGAACCGGGACTAGCGGATTCCTACAATGAGCAGTTCTTC
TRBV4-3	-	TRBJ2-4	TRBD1	CASSRLGQGTQNIQYF	TGCGCCAGCAGTCGTTTAGGACAGGGTACCCAAAACATTCAGTACTTC
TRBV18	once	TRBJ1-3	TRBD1	CASSLQGGTGNTIYF	TGTGCCAGCTCACTACAGGGGGGCACTGGAAACACCATATATTTT
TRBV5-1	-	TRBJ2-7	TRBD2	CASSPTSGNIYEQYF	TGCGCCAGCAGCCCGACTAGCGGGAACATCTACGAGCAGTACTTC
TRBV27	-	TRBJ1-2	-	CASSYDRSYGYTF	TGTGCCAGCTCGTACGACAGGTCCTATGGCTACACCTTC
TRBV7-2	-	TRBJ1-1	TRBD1	CASSLVGQIMNTEAFF	TGTGCCAGCAGCTTAGTGGGACAGATAATGAACACTGAAGCTTTCTTT
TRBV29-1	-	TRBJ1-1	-	CSASDRVEAFF	TGCAGCGCCTCAGACCGGGTCGAAGCTTTCTTT
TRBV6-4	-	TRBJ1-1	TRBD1	CASSAETGNAEAFF	TGTGCCAGCAGTGCGGAGACAGGGAACGCTGAAGCTTTCTTT
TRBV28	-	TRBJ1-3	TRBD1	CASSLGGTGVLIGNTIYF	TGTGCCAGCAGCTTGGGGGGGACAGGGGTTCTTATTGGAAACACCATATATTTT